One and the same sample provided the 21 T cell receptor beta chains below, sequenced in a study of T cells in Graves' hyperthyroidism and ophthalmopathy. RNA transcripts served as the template for amplifying TCR beta CDR3 regions. First-round RT-PCR targeting the TCR CDR3 was performed with the HTBI primer set. Using its own MiXCR run on the multiplex PCR reads, TCRdb lists one record per CDR3 protein. The sample consists of around 700,000 distinct CDR3 sequences, over 35% of them appearing once. The specimen sequenced was blood. These receptors all come from a woman between 35 and 50 years old with Graves' hyperthyroidism.

The chain uses TRBV5-1 and TRBJ2-2; D remains unclear. V was shortened by 0 bases and J by 2 bases, with 5 bases between the two germline ends. Germline V gene lookup returns CDR1 SGHRS and CDR2 YFSETQ. The CDR3 spans 14 residues. The CDR3 reads CASSLAINTGELFF. The CDR3 DNA is TGCGCCAGCAGCTTGGCGATCAACACCGGGGAGCTGTTTTTT.

The V and J genes are TRBV3-1 and TRBJ1-2; D is perhaps TRBD1 (6 bases). CDR1 and CDR2 (germline): LGHDT, YNNKEL (reference sequence). This CDR3 has 13 residues. Trimming pared 5 bases from V and 4 bases from J, leaving 11 bases between. DNA for the CDR3: TGTGCCAGCAGCACCGGGACAATCTATGGCTACACCTTC. The encoded protein is CASSTGTIYGYTF.

This clonotype has just one count. The gene calls are TRBV7-2 and TRBJ2-6; D is possibly TRBD2 (5 bases). The CDR3 has 14 residues. Germline CDR1 and CDR2: SGHTA and FQGNSA. The V end lost 5 bases, the J end lost 4 bases, and 9 bases lay between the germline ends. CDR3 residues: CASSQQRGANVLTF. CDR3 sequence (DNA): TGTGCCAGCAGCCAGCAGCGGGGGGCCAACGTCCTGACTTTC. Supplemented by reference TRBV7-2 and TRBJ2-6, the full variable domain reads GAGVSQSPSNKVTEKGKDVELRCDPISGHTALYWYRQSLGQGLEFLIYFQGNSAPDKSGLPSDRFSAERTGGSVSTLTIQRTQQEDSAVYLCASSQQRGANVLTFGAGSRLTVL.

Ten or more counts support this clonotype. The rearrangement uses TRBV7-9 and TRBJ1-2; a weak D match, TRBD1 (6 bases). With 3 bases removed from V and 4 bases from J, the gap between germline ends came to 12 bases. CDR3 length equals 14 residues. Germline V gene lookup returns CDR1 SEHNR and CDR2 FQNEAQ (reference sequence). This CDR3 reads CASSFGMTGYGYTF. CDR3 sequence (DNA): TGTGCCAGCAGCTTTGGTATGACAGGCTATGGCTACACCTTC.

Concerning this clonotype itself: A much larger clone sits a single nucleotide away, making a read error possible. This rearrangement joins TRBV10-3 to TRBJ2-7, with a tentative D call TRBD1 (6 bases). Germline V gene lookup returns CDR1 ENHRY and CDR2 SYGVKD. This CDR3 comprises 13 residues. V lost 6 bases, J lost 4 bases, and 13 bases lay in between. CDR3 sequence (DNA): TGTGCCATCAGGGCCGACAGGACGTACGAGCAGTACTTC. Residues: CAIRADRTYEQYF.

This clonotype was observed at least ten times. The CDR3 DNA sequence: TGTGCCAGCAGCTTAACAGGGTCCCAAGAGACCCAGTACTTC. This sequence encodes CASSLTGSQETQYF. The chain joins TRBV7-2 to TRBJ2-5; weak D call: TRBD1 (6 bases). CDR3 length: 14 residues. The germline V gene encodes CDR1 SGHTA and CDR2 FQGNSA. The ends were cut back, 2 bases at V and 1 base at J, with 8 bases in the middle.

With respect to this clonotype: The conserved closing phenylalanine or tryptophan is absent in this CDR3, likely reflecting a read error. This chain joins TRBV12-3 or TRBV12-4 and TRBJ1-1, with no clear D. The V end was cut by 3 bases, the J end by 0 bases, with 8 bases between. The CDR3 is 14 amino acids. CDR3 nucleotides: TGTGCCAGCAGTTTCGACATCATGAACACTGAAGCTTTCCTT. Protein sequence: CASSFDIMNTEAFL.

The rearrangement uses TRBV4-1 and TRBJ1-1; no definite D call. The CDR3 has 15 amino acids. CDR1 MGHRA and CDR2 YSYEKL come from the germline V gene. V gave up 6 bases and J gave up 1 base, with 15 bases separating them. Here the CDR3 DNA reads TGCGCCAGCAGAGTTACTCAGGAGGCGAACACTGAAGCTTTCTTT. This sequence encodes CASRVTQEANTEAFF.

This chain joins TRBV7-3 and TRBJ1-5, with D possibly being TRBD1 (5 bases). The V end was cut by 4 bases, the J end by 6 bases, with 19 bases between. Per the germline V gene, CDR1 is SGHTA and CDR2 is FQGTGA. This CDR3 comprises 16 residues. CDR3 bases: TGTGCCAGCAGCTCACCACTTACAGGTGAAGGTCAGCCCCAGCATTTT. It is translated as CASSSPLTGEGQPQHF. Complete variable domain (other parts from reference TRBV7-3 and TRBJ1-5): GAGVSQTPSNKVTEKGKYVELRCDPISGHTALYWYRQSLGQGPEFLIYFQGTGAADDSGLPNDRFFAVRPEGSVSTLKIQRTERGDSAVYLCASSSPLTGEGQPQHFGDGTRLSIL.

This clonotype has a count of ten or more. This chain links TRBV10-3 with TRBJ2-5, with D tentatively TRBD1 (5 bases). CDR3 length equals 14 residues. The V gene lost 3 bases and the J gene lost 3 bases, with 11 bases spanning the gap. Germline assignment: CDR1 ENHRY and CDR2 SYGVKD. CDR3 in DNA: TGTGCCATCAGTGATTCTAGGGGTGAAGAGACCCAGTACTTC. This encodes CAISDSRGEETQYF.

Comment on this clonotype: Germline is not matched at one junction end, which may reflect a read error. The chain is built from TRBV7-2 and TRBJ2-7; D unresolved. CDR1 and CDR2 (germline): SGHTA, FQGNSA. CDR3 length equals 12 residues. This chain's CDR3 is CASSLSSYGQYF. CDR3 nucleotides: TGTGCCAGCAGCTTATCCTCCTACGGGCAGTACTTC.

Many counts were recorded for this clonotype. The chain is built from TRBV9 and TRBJ1-3; no firm D call. V was trimmed by 3 bases and J by 0 bases, leaving 13 bases between them. Germline V gene sequence: CDR1 SGDLS, CDR2 YYNGEE. This CDR3 spans 16 amino acids. In DNA form, the CDR3 reads TGTGCCAGCAGCGACTACGACACAGACTCTGGAAACACCATATATTTT. Translating it yields CASSDYDTDSGNTIYF.

This chain connects TRBV7-2 to TRBJ2-7, with 9 positions matching TRBD1. The germline CDR1 and CDR2 sequences are SGHTA and FQGNSA. This CDR3 is built from 18 residues. V shed 11 bases and J 6 bases; nucleotides not matched to a gene: 26. The DNA for the CDR3 is TGTGCCTCTTTTTCCGGCCTGAACACCGGGGACAGGGCAGCCGAGCAGTACTTC. This codes for CASFSGLNTGDRAAEQYF. The full variable domain, with the rest looked up from reference TRBV7-2 and TRBJ2-7, is GAGVSQSPSNKVTEKGKDVELRCDPISGHTALYWYRQSLGQGLEFLIYFQGNSAPDKSGLPSDRFSAERTGGSVSTLTIQRTQQEDSAVYLCASFSGLNTGDRAAEQYFGPGTRLTVT.

This clonotype was seen only once. The V gene is TRBV19, the J gene TRBJ1-1; no firm D call. This CDR3 contains 13 residues. With 9 bases removed from V and 5 bases from J, the gap between germline ends came to 16 bases. Germline lookup yields CDR1 LNHDA and CDR2 SQIVND (reference sequence). CDR3 in amino acids: CASRMGGETEAFF. The DNA for the CDR3 is TGTGCCAGCAGGATGGGAGGTGAGACTGAAGCTTTCTTT. Combining the CDR3 with reference TRBV19 and TRBJ1-1 gives the whole variable domain DGGITQSPKYLFRKEGQNVTLSCEQNLNHDAMYWYRQDPGQGLRLIYYSQIVNDFQKGDIAEGYSVSREKKESFPLTVTSAQKNPTAFYLCASRMGGETEAFFGQGTRLTVV.

This rearrangement joins TRBV10-3 to TRBJ1-6; possible D gene TRBD1, 5 bases. The V end was cut by 5 bases, the J end by 11 bases, with 19 bases between. Germline loops: CDR1 ENHRY, CDR2 SYGVKD. CDR3 length equals 15 residues. CDR3 loop: CAISYGGESRPPLHF. CDR3 bases: TGTGCCATCAGTTACGGGGGGGAATCTAGGCCACCCCTCCACTTT.

At least ten counts were recorded for this clonotype. The chain couples TRBV24-1 to TRBJ1-2; D gene uncertain. CDR3 length: 12 amino acids. V was pared by 4 bases and J by 4 bases, with 6 bases between. Germline lookup yields CDR1 KGHDR and CDR2 SFDVKD. Here the CDR3 reads CATSENSYGYTF. The CDR3 DNA reads as TGTGCCACCAGTGAAAACAGCTATGGCTACACCTTC.

This clonotype was recorded many times. The J gene is TRBJ2-5, the V gene TRBV7-2; D is ambiguous. The CDR3 runs 13 residues. The V gene's germline CDR1 is SGHTA and CDR2 FQGNSA. Between the trimmed V and J ends, which lost 4 bases and 1 base, there was a span of 7 bases. CDR3 nucleotide sequence: TGTGCCAGCAGCTCCCGGTCCCAAGAGACCCAGTACTTC. This encodes CASSSRSQETQYF.

This chain joins TRBV7-2 and TRBJ2-7, with no clear D. Germline assignment: CDR1 SGHTA and CDR2 FQGNSA. The CDR3 is 12 residues long. V gave up 8 bases and J gave up 9 bases, with 17 bases separating them. This chain's CDR3 is CASSPGSEGQYF. As DNA, the CDR3 is TGTGCCAGCTCACCTGGCTCGGAAGGGCAGTACTTC.

About this clonotype itself: At one boundary the junction diverges from the germline segment, which might be a read error. J is TRBJ1-2 and V is TRBV7-8; D unresolved. Per germline, CDR1 SGHVS and CDR2 FQNEAQ. CDR3 size: 13 residues. The CDR3 DNA sequence: TGTGCCTGCAGCGTTGTACAAAACTATGGCTACACCTTC. It is translated as CACSVVQNYGYTF.

The table lists this clonotype with many counts. The rearrangement links TRBV12-3 or TRBV12-4 to TRBJ1-5; no reliable D call. CDR3 length: 12 amino acids. V was shortened by 6 bases and J by 6 bases, with 9 bases between the two germline ends. The CDR3 loop is CASRKTGQPQHF. Here the CDR3 DNA reads TGTGCCAGCAGAAAGACGGGTCAGCCCCAGCATTTT.

This clonotype was counted only a few times. The chain is built from TRBV5-6 and TRBJ1-5; D might be TRBD1 (6 bases). With 0 bases removed from V and 1 base from J, the gap between germline ends came to 11 bases. This CDR3 region has 16 residues. From germline, CDR1 is SGHDT and CDR2 YYEEEE. CDR3: CASSLDREGSNQPQHF. CDR3 in DNA: TGTGCCAGCAGCTTGGACAGGGAGGGGAGCAATCAGCCCCAGCATTTT.